Listed below are T cell receptor beta chains from one sample, sequenced in a study of response to subunit inactivated influenza vaccine. In TCRdb, the RT-PCR reads were re-called with MiXCR into one record per CDR3 protein. The sample has 300,000 to 350,000 distinct CDR3 sequences, over 20% seen once. The material was PBMCs from blood, obtained approximately 20 months after vaccination. The receptors were gathered from a man between 50 and 75 years old who received an inactivated influenza vaccine. CDR3s leave out the opening cysteine and the closing phenylalanine or tryptophan. D genes are given only for firm matches.

d_call v_call cdr3_aa
TRBD1 TRBV4-1 ASSLDRGASPLH
. TRBV20-1 SARDSQMQETQY
. TRBV5-6 ASSSTGTQGFWGRQPQH
TRBD1 TRBV6-4 ASSGDSDTDTQY
. TRBV7-8 ASSFGAPGANVLT
TRBD2 TRBV2 ASDTEPGLADNEQF
. TRBV4-3 ASSQGWEIHYGYT
. TRBV6-1 ASSEFRVDQPQH
. TRBV6-5 ASSYRIAPTDTQY
TRBD1 TRBV6-2/TRBV6-3 ASRSRQGRKNTEAF
. TRBV7-2 ASSRASYHEQY
. TRBV4-3 ASSPQAGKNSPLH
. TRBV9 ASSVGGSWRSTDTQY
. TRBV7-9 ASSMGLREQY
TRBD2 TRBV7-9 ASSLPGGRTYEQY
. TRBV20-1 SASGGANNEQF
TRBD1 TRBV6-5 ASSYSSGTGVPATGEQY
TRBD1 TRBV6-5 ASSYSPGGNQAQH